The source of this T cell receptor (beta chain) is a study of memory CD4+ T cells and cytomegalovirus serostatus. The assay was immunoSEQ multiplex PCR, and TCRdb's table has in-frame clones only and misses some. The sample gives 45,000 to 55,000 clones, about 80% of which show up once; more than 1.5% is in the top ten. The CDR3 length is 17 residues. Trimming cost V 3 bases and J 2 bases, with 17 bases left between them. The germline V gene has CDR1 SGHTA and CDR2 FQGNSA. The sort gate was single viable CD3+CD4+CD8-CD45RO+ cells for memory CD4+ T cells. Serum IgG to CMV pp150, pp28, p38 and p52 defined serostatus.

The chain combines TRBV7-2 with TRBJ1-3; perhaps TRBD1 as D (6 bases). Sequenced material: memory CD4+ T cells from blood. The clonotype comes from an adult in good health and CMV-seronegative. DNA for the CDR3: TGTGCCAGCAGCTTGGCCTACAGGGCTGGCACTGGAAACACCATATATTTT. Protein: CASSLAYRAGTGNTIYF.